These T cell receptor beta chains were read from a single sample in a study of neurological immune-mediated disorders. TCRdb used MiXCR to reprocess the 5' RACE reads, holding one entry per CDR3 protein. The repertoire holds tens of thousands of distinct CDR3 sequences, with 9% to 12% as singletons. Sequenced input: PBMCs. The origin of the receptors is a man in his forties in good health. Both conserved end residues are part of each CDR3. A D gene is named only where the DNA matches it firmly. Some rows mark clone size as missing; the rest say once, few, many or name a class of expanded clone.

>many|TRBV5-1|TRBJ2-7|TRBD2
TGCGCCAGCAAAAACGGGACTAGCGGGACCTACGAGCAGTACTTC
CASKNGTSGTYEQYF
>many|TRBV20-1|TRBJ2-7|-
TGCAGTGCTAGAGCTACCGGACAGACCTACGAGCAGTACTTC
CSARATGQTYEQYF
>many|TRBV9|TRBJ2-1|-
TGTGCCAGCAGCGTAGGCAGCAGGGACATTGAGCAGTTCTTC
CASSVGSRDIEQFF
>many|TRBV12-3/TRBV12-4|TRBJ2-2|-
TGTGCCAGCAGTTTAGCACTAGTGTTTGGCACCGGGGAGCTGTTTTTT
CASSLALVFGTGELFF
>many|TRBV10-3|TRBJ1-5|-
TGTGCCATCAGAAGGGACGGCAATCAGCCCCAGCATTTT
CAIRRDGNQPQHF
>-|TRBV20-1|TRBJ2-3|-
TGCAGCGTCGATCAGCAGGGCACAGATACGCAGTATTTT
CSVDQQGTDTQYF
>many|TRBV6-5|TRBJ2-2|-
TGTGCCAGCAGTCCCTCACACGCCTACACCGGGGAGCTGTTTTTT
CASSPSHAYTGELFF
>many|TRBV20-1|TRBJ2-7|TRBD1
TGCAGTGCCCCCTCCGACAGGGTATCACGGCAGTACTTC
CSAPSDRVSRQYF
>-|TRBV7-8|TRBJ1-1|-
TGTGCCAACAGCTTATCACGGGGTGACACTGAAGCTTTCTTT
CANSLSRGDTEAFF
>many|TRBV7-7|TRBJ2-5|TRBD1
TGTGCTAGCAGCTTAGACTTGGCAGGGGGAGAGACCCAGTACTTC
CASSLDLAGGETQYF
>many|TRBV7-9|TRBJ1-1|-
TGTGCCAGCAGCTTAGTATCGGTGGGCCAAGGGACTGAAGCTTTCTTT
CASSLVSVGQGTEAFF
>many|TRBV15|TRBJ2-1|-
TGTGCCACCAGCAGTAATCGGCAAATCAGTGAGCAGTTCTTC
CATSSNRQISEQFF
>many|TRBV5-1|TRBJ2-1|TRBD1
TGCGCCAGCAGCTTGGGACAGGGGGCTAGAGAGTTCTTC
CASSLGQGAREFF
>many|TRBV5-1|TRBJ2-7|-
TGCGCCAGCAGCGAAGGACAAAACTACGAGCAGTACTTC
CASSEGQNYEQYF
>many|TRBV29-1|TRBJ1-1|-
TGCAGCGTCGTATCTGATCTGCGAGCTTTCTTT
CSVVSDLRAFF
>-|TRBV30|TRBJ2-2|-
TGTGCCTGGATGAAGGGGGGCCAGAACACCGGGGAGCTGTTTTTT
CAWMKGGQNTGELFF
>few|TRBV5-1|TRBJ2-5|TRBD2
TGCGCCAGCAGCTTGGGGGTCGGACTAGCGGACGAAGAGACCCAGTACTTC
CASSLGVGLADEETQYF
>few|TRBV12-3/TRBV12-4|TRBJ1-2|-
TGTGCCATTCGGCTTTCGGAGGGAAGGGATGGCTACACCTTC
CAIRLSEGRDGYTF
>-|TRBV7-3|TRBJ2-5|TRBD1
TGTGCCCGCAGCCCTGGACAGGGGGCGTGGGAAACCCAGTACTTC
CARSPGQGAWETQYF
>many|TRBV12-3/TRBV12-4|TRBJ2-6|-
TGTGCCAGCAGTCCGGCCTTCGGGGGGGCCAACGTCCTGACTTTC
CASSPAFGGANVLTF
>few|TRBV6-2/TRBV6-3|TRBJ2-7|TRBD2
TGTGCCAGCAGTTACTCCGTCCTCGTCCTAGCGGGGGGCTACGAGCAGTACTTC
CASSYSVLVLAGGYEQYF
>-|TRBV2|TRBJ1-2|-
TGTGCCAGCAGTAGTGCGGGCTATGGCTACACCTTC
CASSSAGYGYTF
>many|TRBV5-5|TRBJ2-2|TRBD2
TGTGCCAGCAGCCCGGGACTAGCGGGGAGAGTCACCGGGGAGCTGTTTTTT
CASSPGLAGRVTGELFF
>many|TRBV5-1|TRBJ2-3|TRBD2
TGCGCCAGCAGCTTGTATCCTAGCGGCATCGATACGCAGTATTTT
CASSLYPSGIDTQYF
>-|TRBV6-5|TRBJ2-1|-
TGTGCCAGCAGCCCTATAGGAGGTGAGGGTGAGCAGTTCTTC
CASSPIGGEGEQFF
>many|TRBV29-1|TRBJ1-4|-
TGCAGCGTTGGCAGGGTGGAATATGGGGGTAATGAAAAACTGTTTTTT
CSVGRVEYGGNEKLFF
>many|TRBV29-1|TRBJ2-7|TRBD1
TGCAGCGTTCGGTCAGGGGGATACTACGAGCAGTACTTC
CSVRSGGYYEQYF
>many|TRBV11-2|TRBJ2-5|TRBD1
TGTGCCAGCAGACACGGACAGGGGAGTACGGCCCAGTACTTC
CASRHGQGSTAQYF
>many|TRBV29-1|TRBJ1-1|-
TGCAGCGTTGGCGGACCTAAGAACACTGAAGCTTTCTTT
CSVGGPKNTEAFF
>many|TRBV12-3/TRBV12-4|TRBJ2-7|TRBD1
TGTGCCAGCAGTTTGACAGGGATTCTCTACGAGCAGTACTTC
CASSLTGILYEQYF
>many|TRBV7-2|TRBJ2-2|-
TGTGCCAGCAGCTTAGTCCGGAAAACCGGGGAGCTGTTTTTT
CASSLVRKTGELFF
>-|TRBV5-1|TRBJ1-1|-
TGCGCCAGCAGCTTGGAGCCGACCACTGAAGCCTTCTTT
CASSLEPTTEAFF
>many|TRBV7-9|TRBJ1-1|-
TGTGCCAGCAGCTTGAGGGGGAATGAAGCTTTCTTT
CASSLRGNEAFF
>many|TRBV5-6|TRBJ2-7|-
TGTGCCAGCAGCCCAACAATCTCCTACGAGCAGTACTTC
CASSPTISYEQYF
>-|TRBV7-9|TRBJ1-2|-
TGTGCCAGCAGCTTAGCGGATAGGCCCGGCTACACCTTC
CASSLADRPGYTF
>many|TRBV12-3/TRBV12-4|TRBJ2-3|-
TGTGCCAGCAGTTTACTAGATACGCAGTATTTT
CASSLLDTQYF
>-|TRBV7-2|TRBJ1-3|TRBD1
TGTGCCAGCAGCTTAGTCCAGGACAGGGCTGGAAACACCATATATTTT
CASSLVQDRAGNTIYF
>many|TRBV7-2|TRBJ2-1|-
TGTGCCAGCAGCTTGAGGAGCTCCTACAATGAGCAGTTCTTC
CASSLRSSYNEQFF
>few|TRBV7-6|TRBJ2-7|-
TGTGCCAGCAGCTTACGGGACACTTCCTCCTACGAGCAGTACTTC
CASSLRDTSSYEQYF
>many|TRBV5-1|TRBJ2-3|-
TGCGCCAGCAGCTCAACCCTAGACCACAATATGGATACGCAGTATTTT
CASSSTLDHNMDTQYF
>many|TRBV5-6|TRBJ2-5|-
TGTGCCAGCAGCTTGGCGGGATGGTTCGGGGAGACCCAGTACTTC
CASSLAGWFGETQYF
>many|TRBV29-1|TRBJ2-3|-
TGCAGCGCTCTGGGTAGGCGGGATGCAGATACGCAGTATTTT
CSALGRRDADTQYF